The 13 T cell receptor beta chains reported below all come from one sample, sequenced in a study of CD8 T cells in Susac syndrome. An input of roughly 0.45 to 1 ug of RNA was subjected to reverse transcription using random hexamers. TCRdb reprocessed the immunoSEQ multiplex PCR reads with MiXCR, giving one entry per CDR3 protein. The top ten clones hold roughly 0.27% of a sample with some 80,000 distinct CDR3 sequences, approximately 94% of them seen once. The specimen sequenced was CD8+ T cells from PBMCs. Receptor source: a human donor in good health.

This clonotype was picked up one time. The genes are TRBV3-1 and TRBJ2-1; perhaps TRBD2 as D (6 bases). There are 15 residues in the CDR3. Trimming took 0 bases from V and 4 from J, leaving 10 bases between them. Looked up from germline, CDR1 is LGHDT and CDR2 is YNNKEL (reference sequence). CDR3: CASSQDGTQYNEQFF. Here the CDR3 DNA reads TGTGCCAGCAGCCAAGATGGGACTCAGTACAATGAGCAGTTCTTC.

The chain has TRBV27 and TRBJ2-2, with no clear D. CDR3 length: 15 residues. Trimming shortened V by 6 bases and J by 1 base, and 12 bases separated the two germline ends. Germline V lookup: CDR1 MNHEY, CDR2 SMNVEV (reference sequence). The chain's CDR3 is CASSLLGRNTGELFF. CDR3 in DNA: TGTGCCAGCAGCTTACTTGGCAGGAACACCGGGGAGCTGTTTTTT.

The chain combines TRBV7-8 with TRBJ2-7; D is undetermined. The germline V and J ends were trimmed by 0 bases and 2 bases, with 5 bases remaining between them. This CDR3 region has 13 residues. Germline values: CDR1 SGHVS, CDR2 FQNEAQ. The CDR3 here is CASSLARAYEQYV. CDR3 DNA: TGTGCCAGCAGCTTAGCCCGGGCCTACGAGCAGTACGTC.

This chain connects TRBV7-3 to TRBJ1-1; D gene uncertain. In germline, CDR1 is SGHTA, CDR2 FQGTGA. Trimming pared 2 bases from V and 0 bases from J, leaving 4 bases between. The CDR3 has 13 residues. For the CDR3, the DNA is TGTGCCAGCAGCTTAGCCCTGAACACTGAAGCTTTCTTT. Its protein product is CASSLALNTEAFF. Full variable domain (rest looked up from reference TRBV7-3 and TRBJ1-1): GAGVSQTPSNKVTEKGKYVELRCDPISGHTALYWYRQSLGQGPEFLIYFQGTGAADDSGLPNDRFFAVRPEGSVSTLKIQRTERGDSAVYLCASSLALNTEAFFGQGTRLTVV.

The chain is built from TRBV2 and TRBJ2-1, with TRBD1 matching over 11 bases. The germline CDR1 and CDR2 sequences are SNHLY and FYNNEI. The CDR3 is 15 residues long. After removal of 6 bases from V and 3 bases from J, the junction contained 4 bases not matched to a gene. The CDR3 DNA is TGTGCCAGCAGCCCAGGGACAGGGGGCTACAATGAGCAGTTCTTC. Protein sequence: CASSPGTGGYNEQFF.

The chain combines TRBV11-2 with TRBJ2-7, with 7 bases aligning to TRBD2. V shed 5 bases, J shed 6 bases, and the junction held 10 bases outside the gene matches. The CDR3 has 14 amino acids. Germline lookup yields CDR1 SGHAT and CDR2 FQNNGV. The CDR3 here is CASSRVPWGGEQYF. In nucleotides, the CDR3 is TGTGCCAGCAGCCGGGTCCCCTGGGGGGGCGAGCAGTACTTC.

The chain uses TRBV5-1 and TRBJ2-7; tentative D call: TRBD2 (6 bases). Looked up from germline, CDR1 is SGHRS and CDR2 is YFSETQ. Trimming removed 1 base at V and 6 bases at J, with 8 bases between. The CDR3 runs 12 residues. The CDR3 protein is CASSLSGVEQYF. In DNA form, the CDR3 reads TGCGCCAGCAGCTTGTCGGGGGTCGAGCAGTACTTC.

This chain connects TRBV27 to TRBJ1-5; D ambiguous. Germline CDR1 MNHEY, CDR2 SMNVEV (reference sequence). The CDR3 contains 13 residues. Trimming removed 2 bases at V and 7 bases at J, with 9 bases between. CDR3 in DNA: TGTGCCAGCAGTTTAGGGCGAGTCCAGCCCCAGCATTTT. This codes for CASSLGRVQPQHF.

The gene calls are TRBV5-6 and TRBJ1-2; a possible D gene is TRBD1 (5 bases). The CDR3 sequence is 15 residues long. Trimming removed 1 base at V and 2 bases at J, with 12 bases between. Germline V gene lookup returns CDR1 SGHDT and CDR2 YYEEEE. The CDR3 DNA sequence: TGTGCCAGCAGCTTGCAGGAGACAGTCAACTATGGCTACACCTTC. Translating it yields CASSLQETVNYGYTF.

V and J are TRBV27 and TRBJ2-1, with D maybe TRBD2 (6 bases). The CDR3 has 14 residues. V gave up 7 bases and J gave up 9 bases, with 19 bases separating them. Per the germline V gene, CDR1 is MNHEY and CDR2 is SMNVEV (reference sequence). The chain's CDR3 is CASKVGGRDGEQFF. For the CDR3, the DNA is TGTGCCAGCAAGGTGGGAGGCAGGGACGGTGAGCAGTTCTTC.

V and J are TRBV20-1 and TRBJ2-4, with D unresolved. The CDR3 length is 13 residues. Germline V CDR1 and CDR2: DFQATT, SNEGSKA (reference sequence). The V end lost 6 bases, the J end lost 1 base, and 10 bases lay between the germline ends. The CDR3: CSATRSAKNIQYF. The DNA of the CDR3 is TGCAGTGCGACGAGGAGTGCCAAAAACATTCAGTACTTC.

This clonotype was counted a single time. CDR3: CSATGVESAYEQYF. CDR3 coding DNA: TGCAGTGCTACAGGGGTAGAGTCCGCCTACGAGCAGTACTTC. This chain uses TRBV20-1 with TRBJ2-7; D possibly corresponds to TRBD1 (6 bases). This CDR3 contains 14 residues. Germline V gene data show CDR1 as DFQATT and CDR2 as SNEGSKA (reference sequence). Trimming cost V 4 bases and J 2 bases, with 15 bases left between them.

V and J are TRBV7-2 and TRBJ2-1; D remains unclear. V was shortened by 2 bases and J by 8 bases, with 7 bases between the two germline ends. Germline V gene lookup returns CDR1 SGHTA and CDR2 FQGNSA. CDR3 size: 12 residues. As DNA, the CDR3 is TGTGCCAGCAGCTTAACTTTATATGAGCAGTTCTTC. Residues: CASSLTLYEQFF. Complete variable domain (other parts from reference TRBV7-2 and TRBJ2-1): GAGVSQSPSNKVTEKGKDVELRCDPISGHTALYWYRQSLGQGLEFLIYFQGNSAPDKSGLPSDRFSAERTGGSVSTLTIQRTQQEDSAVYLCASSLTLYEQFFGPGTRLTVL.